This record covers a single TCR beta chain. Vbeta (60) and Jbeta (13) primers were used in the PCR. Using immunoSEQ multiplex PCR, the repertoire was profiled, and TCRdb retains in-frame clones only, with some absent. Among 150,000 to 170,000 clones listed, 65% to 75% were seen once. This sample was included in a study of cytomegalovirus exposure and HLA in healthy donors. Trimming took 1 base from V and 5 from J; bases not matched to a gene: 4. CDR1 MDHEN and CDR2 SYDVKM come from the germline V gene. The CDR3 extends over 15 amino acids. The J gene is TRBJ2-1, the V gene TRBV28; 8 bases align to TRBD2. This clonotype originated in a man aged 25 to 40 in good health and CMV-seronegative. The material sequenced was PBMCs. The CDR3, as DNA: TGTGCCAGCAGTTTATCAGCGGGGGCCAACAATGAGCAGTTCTTC. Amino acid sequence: CASSLSAGANNEQFF.